One and the same sample provided the 2 T cell receptor beta chains below, sequenced in a study of beta chain features in type 1 diabetes. Expressed TCRB transcripts were sequenced because the entire RNA isolate underwent reverse transcription. Clones were read by immunoSEQ multiplex PCR, and TCRdb kept only the in-frame ones, dropping some. The profile shows tens of thousands of clones, around 68% of them singletons. No cognate antigen is known for these TCRs. Study-wide findings and caveats: People with Type 1 diabetes carried modestly yet significantly shorter TCRB CDR3s in all four CD4+ subsets.

Sequenced sample: stem cell memory CD4+ T cells from blood. The receptors were sampled from a middle-aged woman with type 1 diabetes.

The chain links TRBV28 to TRBJ1-2; 9 positions match TRBD1. V lost 6 bases, J lost 9 bases, and 11 bases stayed unmatched. CDR1 is MDHEN, CDR2 SYDVKM, per germline. The CDR3 extends over 14 amino acids. CDR3 in DNA: TGTGCCAGCAGCTCTAATAGACAGGGGGTGAGCTACACCTTC. The encoded protein is CASSSNRQGVSYTF.

The genes are TRBV7-9 and TRBJ1-1, with D possibly being TRBD1 (5 bases). Germline V CDR1 and CDR2: SEHNR, FQNEAQ (reference sequence). Trimming pared 5 bases from V and 2 bases from J, leaving 12 bases between. The CDR3 spans 14 residues. CDR3 bases: TGTGCCAGCAGCGGGCAGGGCACCAACACTGAAGCTTTCTTT. It codes for CASSGQGTNTEAFF.